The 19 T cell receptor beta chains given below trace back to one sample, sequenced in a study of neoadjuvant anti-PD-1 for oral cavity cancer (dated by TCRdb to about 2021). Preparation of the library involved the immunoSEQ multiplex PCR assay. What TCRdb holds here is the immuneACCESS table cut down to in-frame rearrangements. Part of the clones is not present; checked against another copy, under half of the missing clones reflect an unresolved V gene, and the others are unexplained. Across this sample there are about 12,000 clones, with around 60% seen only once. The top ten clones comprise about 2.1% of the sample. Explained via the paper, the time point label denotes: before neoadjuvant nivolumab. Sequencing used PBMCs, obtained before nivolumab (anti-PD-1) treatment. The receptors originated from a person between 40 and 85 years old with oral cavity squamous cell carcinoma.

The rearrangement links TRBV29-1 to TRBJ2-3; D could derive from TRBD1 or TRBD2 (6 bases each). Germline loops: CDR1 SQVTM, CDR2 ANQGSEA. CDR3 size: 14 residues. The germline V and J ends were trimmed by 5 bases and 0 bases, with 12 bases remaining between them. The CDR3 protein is CSVRRDTSTDTQYF. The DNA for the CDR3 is TGCAGCGTTAGGCGGGACACGAGCACAGATACGCAGTATTTT.

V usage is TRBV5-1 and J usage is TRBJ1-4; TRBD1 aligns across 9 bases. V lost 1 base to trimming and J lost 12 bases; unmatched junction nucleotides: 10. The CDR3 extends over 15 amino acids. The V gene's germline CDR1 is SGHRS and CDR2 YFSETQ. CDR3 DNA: TGCGCCAGCAGCTTGCGACAGGGGGGATTGGGAGAACTGTTTTTT. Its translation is CASSLRQGGLGELFF.

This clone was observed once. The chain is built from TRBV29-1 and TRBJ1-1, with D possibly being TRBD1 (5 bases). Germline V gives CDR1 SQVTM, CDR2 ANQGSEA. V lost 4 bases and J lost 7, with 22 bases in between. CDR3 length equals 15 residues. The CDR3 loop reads CSVATKHGTKGEAFF. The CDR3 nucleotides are TGCAGCGTTGCCACTAAACATGGGACCAAGGGTGAAGCTTTCTTT.

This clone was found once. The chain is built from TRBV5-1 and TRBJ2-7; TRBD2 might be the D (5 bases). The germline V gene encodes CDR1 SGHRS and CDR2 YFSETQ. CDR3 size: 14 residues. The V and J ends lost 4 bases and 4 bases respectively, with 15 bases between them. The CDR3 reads CASSNGDSAYEQYF. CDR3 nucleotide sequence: TGCGCCAGCAGCAACGGGGATTCGGCGTACGAGCAGTACTTC.

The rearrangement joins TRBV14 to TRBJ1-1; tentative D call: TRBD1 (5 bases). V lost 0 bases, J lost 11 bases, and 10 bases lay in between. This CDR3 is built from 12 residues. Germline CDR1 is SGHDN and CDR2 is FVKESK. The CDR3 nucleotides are TGTGCCAGCAGCCAAGAAGGGGTGCGGGCTTTCTTT. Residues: CASSQEGVRAFF.

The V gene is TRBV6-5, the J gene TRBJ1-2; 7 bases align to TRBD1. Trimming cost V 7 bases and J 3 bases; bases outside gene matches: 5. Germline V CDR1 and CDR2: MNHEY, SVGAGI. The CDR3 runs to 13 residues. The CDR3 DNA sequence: TGTGCCAGCACCGGACAGGCCGACTATGGCTACACCTTC. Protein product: CASTGQADYGYTF.

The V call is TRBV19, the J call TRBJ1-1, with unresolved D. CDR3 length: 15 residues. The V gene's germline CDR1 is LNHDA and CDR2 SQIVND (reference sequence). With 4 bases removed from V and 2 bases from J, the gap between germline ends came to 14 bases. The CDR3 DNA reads TGTGCCAGTAGTACACCCGGGCCACCTAACACTGAAGCTTTCTTT. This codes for CASSTPGPPNTEAFF.

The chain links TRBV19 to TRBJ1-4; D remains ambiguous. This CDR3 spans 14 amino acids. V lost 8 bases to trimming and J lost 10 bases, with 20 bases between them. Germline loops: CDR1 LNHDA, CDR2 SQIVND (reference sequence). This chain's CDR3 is CASALGLPEGKLFF. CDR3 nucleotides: TGTGCCAGTGCCCTGGGCCTCCCGGAGGGAAAACTGTTTTTT. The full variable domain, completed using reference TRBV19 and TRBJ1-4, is DGGITQSPKYLFRKEGQNVTLSCEQNLNHDAMYWYRQDPGQGLRLIYYSQIVNDFQKGDIAEGYSVSREKKESFPLTVTSAQKNPTAFYLCASALGLPEGKLFFGSGTQLSVL.

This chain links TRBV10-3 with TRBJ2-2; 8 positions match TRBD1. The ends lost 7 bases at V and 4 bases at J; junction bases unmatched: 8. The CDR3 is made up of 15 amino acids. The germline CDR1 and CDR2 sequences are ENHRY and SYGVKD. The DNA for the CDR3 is TGTGCCATCAAAGGACAGGGCTCGGGCACCGGGGAGCTGTTTTTT. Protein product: CAIKGQGSGTGELFF.

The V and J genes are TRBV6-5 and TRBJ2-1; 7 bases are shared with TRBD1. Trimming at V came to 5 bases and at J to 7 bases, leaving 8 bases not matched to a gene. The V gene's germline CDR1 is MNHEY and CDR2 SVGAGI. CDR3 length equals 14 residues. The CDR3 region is CASSLASTGNEQFF. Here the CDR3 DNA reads TGTGCCAGCAGTCTCGCATCGACAGGGAATGAGCAGTTCTTC.

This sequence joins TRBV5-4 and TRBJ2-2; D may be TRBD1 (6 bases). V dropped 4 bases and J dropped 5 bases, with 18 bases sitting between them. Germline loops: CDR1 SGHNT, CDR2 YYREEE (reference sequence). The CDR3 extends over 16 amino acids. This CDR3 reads CASSPGGGFTTGELFF. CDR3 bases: TGTGCCAGCAGCCCTGGGGGCGGGTTTACGACCGGGGAGCTGTTTTTT.

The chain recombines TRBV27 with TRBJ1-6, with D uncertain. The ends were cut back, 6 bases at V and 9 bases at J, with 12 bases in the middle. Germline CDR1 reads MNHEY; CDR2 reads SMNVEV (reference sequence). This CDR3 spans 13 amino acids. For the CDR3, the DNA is TGTGCCAGCAGCCCAAAGTCCACTTCACCCCTCCACTTT. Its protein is CASSPKSTSPLHF.

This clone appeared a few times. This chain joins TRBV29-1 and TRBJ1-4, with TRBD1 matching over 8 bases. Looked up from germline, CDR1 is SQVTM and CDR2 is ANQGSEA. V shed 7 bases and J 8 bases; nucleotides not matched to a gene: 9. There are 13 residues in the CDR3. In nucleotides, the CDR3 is TGCAGCGGCGGCAGGGGGCCCGAGGAAAAACTGTTTTTT. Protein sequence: CSGGRGPEEKLFF. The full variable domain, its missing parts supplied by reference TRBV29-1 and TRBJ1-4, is SAVISQKPSRDICQRGTSLTIQCQVDSQVTMMFWYRQQPGQSLTLIATANQGSEATYESGFVIDKFPISRPNLTFSTLTVSNMSPEDSSIYLCSGGRGPEEKLFFGSGTQLSVL.

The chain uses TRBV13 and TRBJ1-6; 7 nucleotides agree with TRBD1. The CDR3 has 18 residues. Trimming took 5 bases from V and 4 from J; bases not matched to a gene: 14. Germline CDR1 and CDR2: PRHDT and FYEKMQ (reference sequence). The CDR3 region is CASSRRDLTGTYNSPLHF. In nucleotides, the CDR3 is TGTGCCAGCAGCCGCCGGGATTTGACAGGGACTTATAATTCACCCCTCCACTTT.

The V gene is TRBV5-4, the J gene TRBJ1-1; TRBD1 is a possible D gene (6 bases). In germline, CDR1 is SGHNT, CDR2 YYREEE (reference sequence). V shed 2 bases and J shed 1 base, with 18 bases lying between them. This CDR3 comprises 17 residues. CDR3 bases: TGTGCCAGCAGCTTCGGGGCAAGGACAGCCTCGAACACTGAAGCTTTCTTT. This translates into CASSFGARTASNTEAFF. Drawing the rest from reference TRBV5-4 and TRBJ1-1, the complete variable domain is ETGVTQSPTHLIKTRGQQVTLRCSSQSGHNTVSWYQQALGQGPQFIFQYYREEENGRGNFPPRFSGLQFPNYSSELNVNALELDDSALYLCASSFGARTASNTEAFFGQGTRLTVV.

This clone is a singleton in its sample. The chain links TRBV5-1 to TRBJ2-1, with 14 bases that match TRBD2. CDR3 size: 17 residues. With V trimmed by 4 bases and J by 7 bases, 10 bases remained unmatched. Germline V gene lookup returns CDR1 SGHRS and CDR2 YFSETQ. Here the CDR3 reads CASSRRLAGGPKNEQFF. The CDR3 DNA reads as TGCGCCAGCAGCCGGAGACTAGCGGGGGGGCCTAAGAATGAGCAGTTCTTC. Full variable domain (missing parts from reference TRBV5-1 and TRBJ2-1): KAGVTQTPRYLIKTRGQQVTLSCSPISGHRSVSWYQQTPGQGLQFLFEYFSETQRNKGNFPGRFSGRQFSNSRSEMNVSTLELGDSALYLCASSRRLAGGPKNEQFFGPGTRLTVL.

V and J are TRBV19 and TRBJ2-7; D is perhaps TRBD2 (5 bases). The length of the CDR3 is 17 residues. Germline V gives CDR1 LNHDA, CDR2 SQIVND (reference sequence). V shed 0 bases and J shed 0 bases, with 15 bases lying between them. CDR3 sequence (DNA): TGTGCCAGTAGTATAGATCCGCGAATAGCGAGCTCCTACGAGCAGTACTTC. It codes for CASSIDPRIASSYEQYF.

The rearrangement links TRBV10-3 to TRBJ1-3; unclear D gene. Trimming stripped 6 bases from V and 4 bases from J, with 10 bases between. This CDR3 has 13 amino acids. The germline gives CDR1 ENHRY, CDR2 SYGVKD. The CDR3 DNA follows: TGTGCCATCAGAGAGGCATCCGGAAACACCATATATTTT. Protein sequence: CAIREASGNTIYF.

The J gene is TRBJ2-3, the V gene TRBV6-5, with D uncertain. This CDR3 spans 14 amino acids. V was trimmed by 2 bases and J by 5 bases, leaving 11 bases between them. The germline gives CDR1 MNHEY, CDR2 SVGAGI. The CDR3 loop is CASSYNAAQDTQYF. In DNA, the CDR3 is TGTGCCAGCAGTTACAACGCGGCTCAAGATACGCAGTATTTT.